The 20 T cell receptor beta chains below were found in one sample sequenced in a study of metastatic and nonmetastatic thyroid tumors. TCRdb ran MiXCR on the PCR reads. Of about 38,000 clones in the sample, less than 30% were seen once. Thyroid surgery was performed in patients who had received no treatment beforehand. Sequencing was done on a sample of blood. The receptors were sampled from a male donor with papillary thyroid cancer or a benign thyroid nodule (not recorded which). Some clones in this sample may be carry-over from other donors' samples.

Ten or more counts support this clone. The chain carries TRBV3-1 and TRBJ2-2; D perhaps matches TRBD2 (6 bases). Germline V gene data show CDR1 as LGHDT and CDR2 as YNNKEL (reference sequence). CDR3 length: 16 residues. V was shortened by 4 bases and J by 4 bases, with 16 bases between the two germline ends. CDR3 loop: CASSRQLTSTTGELFF. The DNA for the CDR3 is TGTGCCAGCAGCCGACAGTTAACTAGCACCACCGGGGAGCTGTTTTTT. The full variable domain, its missing parts supplied by reference TRBV3-1 and TRBJ2-2, is DTAVSQTPKYLVTQMGNDKSIKCEQNLGHDTMYWYKQDSKKFLKIMFSYNNKELIINETVPNRFSPKSPDKAHLNLHINSLELGDSAVYFCASSRQLTSTTGELFFGEGSRLTVL.

J is TRBJ1-1 and V is TRBV12-3 or TRBV12-4; tentatively, D is TRBD1 (5 bases). The CDR3 loop spans 16 amino acids. V dropped 5 bases and J dropped 11 bases, with 27 bases sitting between them. For the CDR3, the DNA is TGTGCCAGCAGTCCCTTTCCGGGCAGAAAGGGGCAGAAGGCTTTCTTT. It is translated as CASSPFPGRKGQKAFF.

V gene TRBV4-1 combines with J gene TRBJ2-7; TRBD2 aligns across 9 bases. The CDR3 consists of 15 residues. V shed 1 base and J 2 bases; nucleotides not matched to a gene: 3. Germline V gives CDR1 MGHRA, CDR2 YSYEKL. DNA of the CDR3: TGCGCCAGCAGCCAAGTGGAGCGGGGGGCCTACGAGCAGTACTTC. Amino acids: CASSQVERGAYEQYF.

In its sample, this clone was seen many times. Other nucleotide sequences from this sample produce the same CDR3. This rearrangement joins TRBV20-1 to TRBJ2-7, with D perhaps matching TRBD2 (6 bases). The CDR3 is made up of 14 amino acids. V was pared by 3 bases and J by 6 bases, with 18 bases between. Germline V gives CDR1 DFQATT, CDR2 SNEGSKA (reference sequence). The CDR3 DNA is TGCAGTGCTAGGGAGGGTGGAGGGCCTGGCGAGCAGTACTTC. Its translation: CSAREGGGPGEQYF.

The chain has TRBV5-1 and TRBJ2-3; 10 nucleotides agree with TRBD2. This CDR3 has 15 amino acids. Per the germline V gene, CDR1 is SGHRS and CDR2 is YFSETQ. With 0 bases clipped from V and 3 bases from J, the junction kept 1 base outside the gene matches. The CDR3 reads CASSLGTSGTDTQYF. DNA for the CDR3: TGCGCCAGCAGCTTGGGGACTAGCGGTACAGATACGCAGTATTTT.

This clone was detected a few times. This chain links TRBV15 with TRBJ1-1, with 8 bases identical to TRBD1. The CDR3 spans 15 residues. J lost 4 bases, V lost 4 bases, and 8 bases had no gene match. CDR1 LNHNV and CDR2 YYDKDF come from the germline V gene (reference sequence). The CDR3 DNA reads TGTGCCACCAGCAAACAAAACAGGGGGATCACTGAAGCTTTCTTT. Its protein is CATSKQNRGITEAFF.

V and J are TRBV6-1 and TRBJ2-7; D unclear. CDR1 and CDR2 (germline): MNHNS, SASEGT. The CDR3 length is 12 residues. V lost 11 bases and J 2 bases, leaving 13 bases between the germline ends. The chain's CDR3 is CALGDRAYEQYF. CDR3 nucleotides: TGTGCCCTCGGAGACCGAGCCTACGAGCAGTACTTC.

In this sample, this clone is medium-sized. The junction shows a germline mismatch at one end, possibly a read error. The chain uses TRBV6-1 and TRBJ2-7; 8 nucleotides line up with TRBD1. In germline, CDR1 is MNHNS, CDR2 SASEGT. The length of the CDR3 is 12 residues. CDR3: CASSPEDRAPNF. DNA of the CDR3: TGTGCCAGCAGCCCTGAGGACAGGGCCCCAAACTTC.

The CDR3 DNA is TGTGCCAGCAGCGTAGACCCAGCGAACACTGAAGCTTTCTTT. Protein product: CASSVDPANTEAFF. J is TRBJ1-1 and V is TRBV9; D gene ambiguous. The germline CDR1 and CDR2 sequences are SGDLS and YYNGEE. V was cut by 0 bases and J by 1 base, with 7 bases left in between. The CDR3 runs 14 residues.

This clone appeared many times. The rearrangement links TRBV19 to TRBJ1-2; 7 bases align to TRBD1. With V trimmed by 6 bases and J by 5 bases, 6 bases remained unmatched. Germline V gene sequence: CDR1 LNHDA, CDR2 SQIVND (reference sequence). The CDR3 length is 13 residues. CDR3 nucleotides: TGTGCCAGTAGGCAGGACAGGAGATATGGCTACACCTTC. Translation gives CASRQDRRYGYTF.

The CDR3: CSAVPTSGYEQYF. CDR3 sequence (DNA): TGCAGTGCTGTACCCACTAGCGGGTACGAGCAGTACTTC. The chain has TRBV20-1 and TRBJ2-7, with TRBD2 matching 9 bases. CDR1 and CDR2 (germline): DFQATT, SNEGSKA (reference sequence). CDR3 size: 13 residues. Trimming took 5 bases from V and 4 from J; bases not matched to a gene: 6.

This clone was recorded at least ten times. The rearrangement joins TRBV7-9 to TRBJ1-5; 8 nucleotides match TRBD1. Germline CDR1 reads SEHNR; CDR2 reads FQNEAQ (reference sequence). The CDR3 contains 15 residues. J lost 2 bases, V lost 5 bases, and 5 bases had no gene match. The CDR3 region is CASSASDRGNQPQHF. The CDR3 DNA is TGTGCCAGCAGCGCCTCGGACAGGGGCAATCAGCCCCAGCATTTT.

This clone has more than one count but fewer than ten. The V and J genes are TRBV6-4 and TRBJ2-7, with D possibly called TRBD1 or TRBD2 (6 bases each). This CDR3 has 13 amino acids. Germline V gene lookup returns CDR1 MRHNA and CDR2 SNTAGT. Between the trimmed V and J ends, which lost 7 bases and 4 bases, there was a span of 14 bases. The CDR3 reads CASTLGGGYEQYV. DNA for the CDR3: TGTGCCAGCACCCTGGGGGGCGGTTACGAGCAGTACGTC.

This rearrangement joins TRBV11-2 to TRBJ2-2, with 10 bases that match TRBD2. With V trimmed by 5 bases and J by 4 bases, 13 bases remained unmatched. Germline-derived CDR1 and CDR2 are SGHAT and FQNNGV. The CDR3 has 18 residues. This CDR3 is CASSSGISGRTFTGELFF. The CDR3 DNA is TGTGCCAGCAGCAGCGGAATTAGCGGGAGGACCTTCACCGGGGAGCTGTTTTTT.

This clone occurred many times. This chain links TRBV6-1 with TRBJ1-1; maybe TRBD1 (6 bases). The germline gives CDR1 MNHNS, CDR2 SASEGT. This CDR3 spans 13 amino acids. The germline V and J ends were trimmed by 3 bases and 7 bases, with 12 bases remaining between them. CDR3 in DNA: TGTGCCAGCAGTGACAAGGGGGGTAATGAAGCTTTCTTT. Translation: CASSDKGGNEAFF.

This clone was recorded a few times. The chain recombines TRBV6-2 or TRBV6-3 with TRBJ2-7; 11 nucleotides agree with TRBD2. The germline CDR1 and CDR2 sequences are MNHEY and SVGEGT. This CDR3 comprises 16 residues. Germline trimming cut 6 bases from V and 5 bases from J; bases unmatched to any gene: 12. CDR3 nucleotides: TGTGCCAGCAGCGCTGGACTAGCGGGCAACGTGGACGAGCAGTACTTC. This translates into CASSAGLAGNVDEQYF.

The rearrangement joins TRBV5-1 to TRBJ2-1; 9 bases map to TRBD1. The V gene end was trimmed by 7 bases and the J gene end by 9 bases; junction bases not matched to a gene: 8. This CDR3 spans 13 amino acids. CDR1 is SGHRS, CDR2 YFSETQ, per germline. The CDR3 loop reads CASGGQGRTEQFF. The CDR3 nucleotides read TGCGCCAGCGGAGGACAGGGGCGTACTGAGCAGTTCTTC.

This clone is medium-sized within its sample. V and J are TRBV6-4 and TRBJ2-7, with TRBD2 identical over 13 bases. There are 17 residues in the CDR3. The V segment lost 3 bases and the J segment 1 base; nucleotides outside the gene matches: 6. Germline CDR1 is MRHNA and CDR2 is SNTAGT. The CDR3 loop is CASSEGTSGRVSYEQYF. CDR3 nucleotides: TGTGCCAGCAGTGAGGGTACTAGCGGGAGGGTATCCTACGAGCAGTACTTC.

This chain connects TRBV7-3 to TRBJ2-3, with 11 bases that match TRBD1. Trimming removed 2 bases from V and 4 bases from J; junction bases left unmatched: 5. Germline loops: CDR1 SGHTA, CDR2 FQGTGA. This CDR3 spans 16 amino acids. CDR3 coding DNA: TGTGCCAGCAGCTTATCGGGGACAGGGGGTCCAGATACGCAGTATTTT. Amino acid sequence: CASSLSGTGGPDTQYF.

The V and J genes are TRBV6-1 and TRBJ2-3; possibly TRBD1 or TRBD2 for D (5 bases each). CDR3 length: 14 amino acids. Trimming left V 2 bases short and J 12 bases short, with 18 bases between. From germline, CDR1 is MNHNS and CDR2 SASEGT. CDR3 sequence reads: CASSENWGSLFQYF. The CDR3 DNA is TGTGCCAGCAGTGAAAACTGGGGGAGCCTATTCCAGTATTTT.